This T cell receptor (beta chain) was recovered during a study of T-cell reconstitution after alpha-beta-depleted transplantation in children (dated by TCRdb to the mid-2010s). About the study as a whole: Using TCR repertoire profiling, the study followed T-cell immune reconstitution in a quantitative way in children after TCRalphabeta/CD19-depleted allogeneic hematopoietic cell transplantation. Points the paper makes about the study in general: The high TCRbeta diversity at day 60 in some patients was ascribed to recipient T cells and intrathymic progenitors that had survived conditioning. About two months after transplant, the apparently early recovery of alphabetaT-cell counts reportedly depended on just several hundred clones that had expanded rapidly and came from non-depleted graft cells. Over subsequent months, a decline in hyperexpanded clone frequencies was noted, and after one year, T-cell counts and TCRbeta diversity were mostly ascribed to newly produced T cells.

Taken from cysteine to phenylalanine, the CDR3 has 15 residues. Only CDR3 DNA is held: 45 bases, read in frame from base 1. Trimming accounts for 6 bases at V and 7 bases at J, while the number of junction bases matched to no gene is 14. From the germline V gene, CDR1 is SGHVS and CDR2 is FNYEAQ. Sample treatment or condition, as interpreted from the label and publication: allogeneic hematopoietic cell transplantation with graft depleted of TCRalphabeta T cells and CD19 B cells. TCRalphabeta/CD19-depleted allogeneic hematopoietic cell grafts were given to the transplant recipients, all of whom were children. This clonotype was counted many times. The specificity of this receptor is unknown. Per-base quality was not reported, and no clone a single base away is much larger than it. The library was built by means of PCR. Sequencing was performed on an Illumina HiSeq 2500. TCR libraries were prepared with molecular barcoding, using unique molecular identifiers to normalize TCRbeta repertoire quantification. In-frame beta chains were kept once TCRdb had trimmed the public reads at Q25 with fastp and called clones with MiXCR. Merged by CDR3 protein, the rows form single entries marked with the most common genes and DNA. The sample table records 450,000 to 600,000 distinct CDR3 sequences; about 10% of these occur just once. Around 2% of the sample is in the top ten clones.

The rearranged segments are TRBV7-6 and TRBJ2-7, and TRBD1 matches 8 of the central bases. Specimen: PBMCs, collected before TCRalphabeta/CD19-depleted stem cell transplant. This receptor was taken from a child aged 2 to 9 with inherited bone marrow failure, due to receive a stem cell transplant. CDR3 sequence: CASSPEGTGSTEQYF. The bases are TGTGCCAGCAGTCCAGAAGGGACAGGCTCTACGGAGCAGTACTTC.